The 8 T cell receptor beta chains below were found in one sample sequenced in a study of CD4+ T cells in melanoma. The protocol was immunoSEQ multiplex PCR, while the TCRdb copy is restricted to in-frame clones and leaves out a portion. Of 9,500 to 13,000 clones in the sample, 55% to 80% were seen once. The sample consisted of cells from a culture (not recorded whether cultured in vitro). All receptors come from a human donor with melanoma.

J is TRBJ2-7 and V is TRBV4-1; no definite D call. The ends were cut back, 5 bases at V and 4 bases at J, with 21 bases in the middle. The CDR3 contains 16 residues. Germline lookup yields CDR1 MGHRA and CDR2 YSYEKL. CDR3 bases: TGCGCCAGCAGCTTTACGGCCCGAAATTTTGGTTACGAGCAGTACTTC. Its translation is CASSFTARNFGYEQYF.

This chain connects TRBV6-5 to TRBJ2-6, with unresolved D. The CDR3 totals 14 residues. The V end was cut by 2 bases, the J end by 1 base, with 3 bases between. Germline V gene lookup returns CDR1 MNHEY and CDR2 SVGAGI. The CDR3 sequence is CASSYQSGANVLTF. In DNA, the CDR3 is TGTGCCAGCAGTTACCAGTCTGGGGCCAACGTCCTGACTTTC.

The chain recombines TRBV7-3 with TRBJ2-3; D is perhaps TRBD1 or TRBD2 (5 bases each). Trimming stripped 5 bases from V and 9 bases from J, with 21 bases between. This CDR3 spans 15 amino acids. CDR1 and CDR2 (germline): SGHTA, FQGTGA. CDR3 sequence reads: CASSPPGPRTGTQYF. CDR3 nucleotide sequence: TGTGCCAGCAGCCCCCCGGGGCCCCGCACGGGCACGCAGTATTTT.

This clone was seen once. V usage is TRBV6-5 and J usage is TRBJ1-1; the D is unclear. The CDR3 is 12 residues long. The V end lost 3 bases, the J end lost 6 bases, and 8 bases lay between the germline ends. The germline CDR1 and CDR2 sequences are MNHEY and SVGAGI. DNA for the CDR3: TGTGCCAGCAGTTATGGCAGGTCTGAAGCTTTCTTT. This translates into CASSYGRSEAFF.

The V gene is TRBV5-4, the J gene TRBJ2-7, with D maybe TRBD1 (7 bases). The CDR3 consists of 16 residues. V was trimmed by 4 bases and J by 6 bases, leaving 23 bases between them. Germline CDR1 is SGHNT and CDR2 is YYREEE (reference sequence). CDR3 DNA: TGTGCCAGCAGCCAAGTTTGGAGGGGGCGCTTGGCCGAGCAGTACTTC. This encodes CASSQVWRGRLAEQYF.

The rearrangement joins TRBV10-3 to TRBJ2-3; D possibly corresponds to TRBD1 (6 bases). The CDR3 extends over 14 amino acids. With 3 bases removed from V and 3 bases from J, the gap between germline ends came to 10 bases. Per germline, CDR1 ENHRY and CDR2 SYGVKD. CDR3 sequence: CAISEARGTDTQYF. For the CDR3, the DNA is TGTGCCATCAGTGAAGCCAGGGGAACAGATACGCAGTATTTT.

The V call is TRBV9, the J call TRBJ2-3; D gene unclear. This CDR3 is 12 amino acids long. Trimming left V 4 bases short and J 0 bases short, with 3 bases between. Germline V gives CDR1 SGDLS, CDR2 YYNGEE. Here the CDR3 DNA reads TGTGCCAGCAGCTCCAGCACAGATACGCAGTATTTT. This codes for CASSSSTDTQYF.

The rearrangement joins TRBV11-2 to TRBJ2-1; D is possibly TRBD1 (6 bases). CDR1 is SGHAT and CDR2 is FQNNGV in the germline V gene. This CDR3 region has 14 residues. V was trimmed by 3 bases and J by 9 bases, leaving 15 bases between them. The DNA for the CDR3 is TGTGCCAGCAGCTTCCTCGTGGGGGCCCCTGAGCAGTTCTTC. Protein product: CASSFLVGAPEQFF. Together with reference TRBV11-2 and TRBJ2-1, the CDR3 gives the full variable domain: EAGVAQSPRYKIIEKRQSVAFWCNPISGHATLYWYQQILGQGPKLLIQFQNNGVVDDSQLPKDRFSAERLKGVDSTLKIQPAKLEDSAVYLCASSFLVGAPEQFFGPGTRLTVL.